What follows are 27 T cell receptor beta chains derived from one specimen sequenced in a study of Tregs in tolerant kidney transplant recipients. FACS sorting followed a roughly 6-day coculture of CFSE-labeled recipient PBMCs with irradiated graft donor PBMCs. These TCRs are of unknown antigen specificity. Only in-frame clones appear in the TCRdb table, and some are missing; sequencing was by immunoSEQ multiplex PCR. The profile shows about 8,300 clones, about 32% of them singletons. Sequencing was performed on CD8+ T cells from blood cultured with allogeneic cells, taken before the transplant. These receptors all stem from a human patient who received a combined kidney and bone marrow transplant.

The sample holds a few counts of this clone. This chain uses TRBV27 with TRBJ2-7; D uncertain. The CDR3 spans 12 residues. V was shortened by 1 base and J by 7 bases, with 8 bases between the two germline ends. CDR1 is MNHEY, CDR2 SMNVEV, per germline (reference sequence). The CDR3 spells CASSLLAREQYF. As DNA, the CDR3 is TGTGCCAGCAGTTTATTAGCTAGGGAGCAGTACTTC.

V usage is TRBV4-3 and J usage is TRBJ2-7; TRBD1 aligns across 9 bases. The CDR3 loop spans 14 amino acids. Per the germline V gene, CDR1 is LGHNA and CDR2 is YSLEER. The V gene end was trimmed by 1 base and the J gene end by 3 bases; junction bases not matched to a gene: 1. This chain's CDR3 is CASSQVTGGYEQYF. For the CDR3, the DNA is TGCGCCAGCAGCCAAGTGACAGGGGGCTACGAGCAGTACTTC.

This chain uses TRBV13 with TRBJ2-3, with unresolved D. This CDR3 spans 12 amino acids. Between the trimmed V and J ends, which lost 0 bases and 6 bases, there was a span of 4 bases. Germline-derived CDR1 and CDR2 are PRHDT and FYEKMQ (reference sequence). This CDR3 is CASSLGSDTQYF. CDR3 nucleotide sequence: TGTGCCAGCAGCTTAGGCTCTGATACGCAGTATTTT. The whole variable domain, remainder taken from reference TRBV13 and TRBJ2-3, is AAGVIQSPRHLIKEKRETATLKCYPIPRHDTVYWYQQGPGQDPQFLISFYEKMQSDKGSIPDRFSAQQFSDYHSELNMSSLELGDSALYFCASSLGSDTQYFGPGTRLTVL.

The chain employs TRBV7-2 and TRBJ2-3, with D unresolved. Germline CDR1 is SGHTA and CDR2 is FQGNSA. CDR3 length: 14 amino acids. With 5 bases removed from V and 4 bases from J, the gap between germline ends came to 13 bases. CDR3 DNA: TGTGCCAGCAGCCGTTATAGAGTAGCAGATACGCAGTATTTT. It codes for CASSRYRVADTQYF.

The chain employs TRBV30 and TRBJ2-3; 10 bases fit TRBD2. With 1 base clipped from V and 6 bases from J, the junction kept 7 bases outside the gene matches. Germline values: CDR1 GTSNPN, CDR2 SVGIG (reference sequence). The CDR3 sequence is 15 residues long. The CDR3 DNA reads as TGTGCCTGGAGTGGCCTAGCGGGAGTCAGTGATACGCAGTATTTT. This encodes CAWSGLAGVSDTQYF.

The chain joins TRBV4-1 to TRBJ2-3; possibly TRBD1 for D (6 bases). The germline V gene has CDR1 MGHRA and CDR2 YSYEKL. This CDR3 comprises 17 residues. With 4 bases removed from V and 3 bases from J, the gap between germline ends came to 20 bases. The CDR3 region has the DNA TGCGCCAGCAGCCGAAGGACAGCCGGGCCTAAAACAGATACGCAGTATTTT. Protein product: CASSRRTAGPKTDTQYF.

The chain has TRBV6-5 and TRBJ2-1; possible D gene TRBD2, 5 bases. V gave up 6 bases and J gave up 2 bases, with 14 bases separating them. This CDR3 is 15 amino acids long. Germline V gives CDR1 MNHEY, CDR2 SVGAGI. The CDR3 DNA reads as TGTGCCAGCAGCTTCGGGGTAACGGCCTACAATGAGCAGTTCTTC. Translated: CASSFGVTAYNEQFF.

CDR3 protein: CASSLSYSGNTIYF. CDR3 coding DNA: TGTGCCAGCAGCTTATCTTACTCTGGAAACACCATATATTTT. V and J are TRBV7-8 and TRBJ1-3; no clear D gene. Per the germline V gene, CDR1 is SGHVS and CDR2 is FQNEAQ. The CDR3 consists of 14 residues. V was pared by 2 bases and J by 0 bases, with 5 bases between.

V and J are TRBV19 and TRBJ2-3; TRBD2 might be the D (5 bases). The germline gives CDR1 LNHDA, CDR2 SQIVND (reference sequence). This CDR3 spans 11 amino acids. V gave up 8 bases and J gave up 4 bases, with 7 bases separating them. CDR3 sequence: CASGLPDTQYF. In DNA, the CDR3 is TGTGCCAGTGGACTTCCAGATACGCAGTATTTT.

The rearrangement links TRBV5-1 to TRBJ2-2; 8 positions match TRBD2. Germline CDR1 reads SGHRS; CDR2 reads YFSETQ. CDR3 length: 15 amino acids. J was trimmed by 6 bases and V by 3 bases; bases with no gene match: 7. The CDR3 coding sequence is TGCGCCAGCAGCTCCATCAGCGGGAGTGCCGGGGAGCTGTTTTTT. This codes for CASSSISGSAGELFF.

The CDR3: CSARVGQGAFF. In nucleotides, the CDR3 is TGCAGTGCTAGAGTTGGGCAAGGAGCTTTCTTT. This chain joins TRBV20-1 and TRBJ1-1; no clear D. CDR1 and CDR2 from the germline V gene are DFQATT and SNEGSKA (reference sequence). The CDR3 extends over 11 amino acids. Between the trimmed V and J ends, which lost 1 base and 10 bases, there was a span of 10 bases.

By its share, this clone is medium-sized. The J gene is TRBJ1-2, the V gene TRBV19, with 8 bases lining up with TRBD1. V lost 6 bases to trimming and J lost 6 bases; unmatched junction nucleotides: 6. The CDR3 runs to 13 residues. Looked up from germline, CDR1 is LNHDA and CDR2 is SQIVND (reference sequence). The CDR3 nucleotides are TGTGCCAGTAGAGACAGGGGAGAGGATGGCTACACCTTC. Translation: CASRDRGEDGYTF.

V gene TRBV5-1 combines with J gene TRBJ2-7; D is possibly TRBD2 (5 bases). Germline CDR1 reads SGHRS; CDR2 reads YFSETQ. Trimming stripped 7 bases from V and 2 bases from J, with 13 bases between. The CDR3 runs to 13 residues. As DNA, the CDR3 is TGCGCCAGCCGGGGTGGCGGAGCCTACGAGCAGTACTTC. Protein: CASRGGGAYEQYF.

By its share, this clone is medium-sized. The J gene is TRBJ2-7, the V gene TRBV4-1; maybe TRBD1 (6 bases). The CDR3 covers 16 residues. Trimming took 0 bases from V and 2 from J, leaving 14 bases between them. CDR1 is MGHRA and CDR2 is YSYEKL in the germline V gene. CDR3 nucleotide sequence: TGCGCCAGCAGCCAAGAACCCCTGACAGGAGCCTACGAGCAGTACTTC. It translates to CASSQEPLTGAYEQYF.

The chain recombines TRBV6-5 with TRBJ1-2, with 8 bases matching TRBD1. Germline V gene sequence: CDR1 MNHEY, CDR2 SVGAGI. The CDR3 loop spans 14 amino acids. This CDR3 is CAAFGPGTGYGYTF. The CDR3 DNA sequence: TGTGCAGCCTTTGGTCCCGGGACAGGTTATGGCTACACCTTC.

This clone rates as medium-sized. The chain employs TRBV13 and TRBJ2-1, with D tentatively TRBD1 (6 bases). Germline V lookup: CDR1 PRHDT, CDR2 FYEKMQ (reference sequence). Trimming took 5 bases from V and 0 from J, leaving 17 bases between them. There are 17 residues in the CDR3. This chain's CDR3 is CASSPQGGPLSYNEQFF. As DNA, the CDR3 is TGTGCCAGCAGCCCCCAAGGGGGACCTCTCTCCTACAATGAGCAGTTCTTC.

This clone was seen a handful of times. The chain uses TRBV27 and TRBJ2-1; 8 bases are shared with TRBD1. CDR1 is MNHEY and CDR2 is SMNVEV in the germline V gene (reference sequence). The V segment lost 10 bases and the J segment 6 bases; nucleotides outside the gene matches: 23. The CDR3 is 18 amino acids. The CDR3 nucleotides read TGTGCCATCGCCTCCCTCCACTCAGACAGGGGAACCCCCAATGAGCAGTTCTTC. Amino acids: CAIASLHSDRGTPNEQFF.

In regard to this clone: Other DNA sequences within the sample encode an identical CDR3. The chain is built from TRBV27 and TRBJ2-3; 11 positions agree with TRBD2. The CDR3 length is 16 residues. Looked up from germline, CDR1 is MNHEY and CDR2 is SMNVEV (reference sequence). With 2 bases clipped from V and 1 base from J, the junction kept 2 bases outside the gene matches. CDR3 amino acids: CASSLILAGGTDTQYF. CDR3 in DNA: TGTGCCAGCAGTTTAATACTAGCGGGGGGCACAGATACGCAGTATTTT.

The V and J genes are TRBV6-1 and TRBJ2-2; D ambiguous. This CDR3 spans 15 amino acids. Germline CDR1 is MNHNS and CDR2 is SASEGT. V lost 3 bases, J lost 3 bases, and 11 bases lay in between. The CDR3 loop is CASSDRLGYTGELFF. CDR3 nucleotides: TGTGCCAGCAGTGATCGGCTAGGCTACACCGGGGAGCTGTTTTTT.

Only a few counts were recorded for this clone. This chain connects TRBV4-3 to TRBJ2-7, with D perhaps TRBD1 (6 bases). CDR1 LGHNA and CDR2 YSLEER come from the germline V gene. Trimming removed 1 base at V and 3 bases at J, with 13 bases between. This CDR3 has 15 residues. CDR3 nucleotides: TGCGCCAGCAGCCAAGTACAGGGAGACATCTACGAGCAGTACTTC. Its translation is CASSQVQGDIYEQYF.

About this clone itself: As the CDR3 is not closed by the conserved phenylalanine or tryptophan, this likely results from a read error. The CDR3 DNA reads TGCAGCGTTAGGGACAACTATGGCTACACCCTC. Translation gives CSVRDNYGYTL. The V and J genes are TRBV29-1 and TRBJ1-2, with a weak D call TRBD1 (5 bases). The germline gives CDR1 SQVTM, CDR2 ANQGSEA. Trimming cost V 5 bases and J 2 bases, with 6 bases left between them. The CDR3 contains 11 residues.

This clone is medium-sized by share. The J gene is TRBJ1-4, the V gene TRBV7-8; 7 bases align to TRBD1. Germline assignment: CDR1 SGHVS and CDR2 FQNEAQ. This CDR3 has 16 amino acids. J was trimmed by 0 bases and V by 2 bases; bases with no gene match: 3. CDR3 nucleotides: TGTGCCAGCAGCTTAATCCAGGGGGCAACTAATGAAAAACTGTTTTTT. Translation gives CASSLIQGATNEKLFF.

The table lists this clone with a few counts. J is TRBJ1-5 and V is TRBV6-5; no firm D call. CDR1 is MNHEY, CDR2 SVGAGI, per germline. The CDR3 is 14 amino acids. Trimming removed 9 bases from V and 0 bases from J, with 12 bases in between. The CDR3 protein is CASYPGYSNQPQHF. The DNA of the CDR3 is TGTGCCAGTTACCCCGGGTATAGCAATCAGCCCCAGCATTTT.

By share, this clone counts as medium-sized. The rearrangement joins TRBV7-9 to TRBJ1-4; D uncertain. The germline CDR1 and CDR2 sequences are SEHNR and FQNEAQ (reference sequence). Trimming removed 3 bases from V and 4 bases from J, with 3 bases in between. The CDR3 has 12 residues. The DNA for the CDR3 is TGTGCCAGCAGCTTTTATAATGAAAAACTGTTTTTT. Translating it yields CASSFYNEKLFF.

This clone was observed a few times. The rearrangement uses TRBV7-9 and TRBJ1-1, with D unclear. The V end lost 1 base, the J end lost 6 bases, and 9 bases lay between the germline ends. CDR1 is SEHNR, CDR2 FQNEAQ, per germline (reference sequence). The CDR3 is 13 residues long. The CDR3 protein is CASSLGLGPEAFF. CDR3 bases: TGTGCCAGCAGCTTAGGTCTTGGGCCTGAAGCTTTCTTT.

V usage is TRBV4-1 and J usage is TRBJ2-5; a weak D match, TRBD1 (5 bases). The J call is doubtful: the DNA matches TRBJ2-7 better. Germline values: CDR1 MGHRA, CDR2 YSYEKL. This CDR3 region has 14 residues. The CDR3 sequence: CASSQDGATYEQYF. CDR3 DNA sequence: TGCGCCAGCAGCCAAGATGGGGCTACCTACGAGCAGTACTTC.

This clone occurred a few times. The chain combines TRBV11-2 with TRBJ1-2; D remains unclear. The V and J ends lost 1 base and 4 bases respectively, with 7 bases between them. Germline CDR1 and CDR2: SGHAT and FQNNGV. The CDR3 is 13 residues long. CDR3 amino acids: CASSLGAVYGYTF. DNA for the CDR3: TGTGCCAGCAGCTTAGGCGCGGTCTATGGCTACACCTTC.